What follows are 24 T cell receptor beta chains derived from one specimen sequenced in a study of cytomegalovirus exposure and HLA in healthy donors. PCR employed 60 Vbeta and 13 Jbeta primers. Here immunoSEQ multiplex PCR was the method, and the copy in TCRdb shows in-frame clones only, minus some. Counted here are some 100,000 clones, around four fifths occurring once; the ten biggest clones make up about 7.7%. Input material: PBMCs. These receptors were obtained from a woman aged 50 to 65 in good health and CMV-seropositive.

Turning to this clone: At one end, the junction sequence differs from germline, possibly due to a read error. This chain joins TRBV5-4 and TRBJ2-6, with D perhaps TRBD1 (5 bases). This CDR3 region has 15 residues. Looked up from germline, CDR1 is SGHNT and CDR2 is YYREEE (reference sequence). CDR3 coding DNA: TGTGCCAGCAGCCCCCGTGGGTCTGGGGCCAACGGCCTGACTTTC. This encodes CASSPRGSGANGLTF. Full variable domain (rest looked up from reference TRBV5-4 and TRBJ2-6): ETGVTQSPTHLIKTRGQQVTLRCSSQSGHNTVSWYQQALGQGPQFIFQYYREEENGRGNFPPRFSGLQFPNYSSELNVNALELDDSALYLCASSPRGSGANGLTFGAGSRLTVL.

The CDR3 sequence: CASSPRTGVGNTIYF. The CDR3 coding sequence is TGTGCCAGCAGCCCTCGGACAGGGGTGGGAAACACCATATATTTT. This chain joins TRBV7-6 and TRBJ1-3, with 9 bases that match TRBD1. This CDR3 has 15 residues. The germline V gene encodes CDR1 SGHVS and CDR2 FNYEAQ. The V and J ends lost 5 bases and 4 bases, in that order; junction bases with no gene match: 6.

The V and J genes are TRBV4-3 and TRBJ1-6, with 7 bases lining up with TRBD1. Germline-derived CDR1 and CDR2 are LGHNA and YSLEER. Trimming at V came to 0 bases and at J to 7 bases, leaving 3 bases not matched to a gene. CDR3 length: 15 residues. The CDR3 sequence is CASSQETGSNSPLHF. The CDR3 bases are TGCGCCAGCAGCCAAGAGACAGGGTCAAATTCACCCCTCCACTTT.

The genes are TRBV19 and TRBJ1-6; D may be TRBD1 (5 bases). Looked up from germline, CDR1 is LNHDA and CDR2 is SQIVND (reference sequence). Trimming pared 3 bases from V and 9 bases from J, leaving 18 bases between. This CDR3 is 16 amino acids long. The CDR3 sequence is CASSISGGGVLSPLHF. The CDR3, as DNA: TGTGCCAGTAGTATTTCGGGTGGAGGGGTCCTTTCACCCCTCCACTTT.

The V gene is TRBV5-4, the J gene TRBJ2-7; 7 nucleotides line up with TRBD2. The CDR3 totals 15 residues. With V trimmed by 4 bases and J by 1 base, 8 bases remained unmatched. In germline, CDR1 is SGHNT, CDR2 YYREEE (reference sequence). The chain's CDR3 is CASSVKGRASYEQYF. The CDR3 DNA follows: TGTGCCAGCAGCGTAAAGGGGAGGGCATCCTACGAGCAGTACTTC.

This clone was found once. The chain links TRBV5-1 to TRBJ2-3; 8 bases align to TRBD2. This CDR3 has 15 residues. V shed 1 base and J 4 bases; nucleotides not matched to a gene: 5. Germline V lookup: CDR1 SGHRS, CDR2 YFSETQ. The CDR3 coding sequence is TGCGCCAGCAGCTTGATGCGGGGGGCTGCAGATACGCAGTATTTT. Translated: CASSLMRGAADTQYF. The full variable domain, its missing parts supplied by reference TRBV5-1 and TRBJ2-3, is KAGVTQTPRYLIKTRGQQVTLSCSPISGHRSVSWYQQTPGQGLQFLFEYFSETQRNKGNFPGRFSGRQFSNSRSEMNVSTLELGDSALYLCASSLMRGAADTQYFGPGTRLTVL.

CDR3 region: CASSREGYETQYF. DNA of the CDR3: TGTGCCAGTAGCAGGGAAGGTTACGAGACCCAGTACTTC. The chain links TRBV19 to TRBJ2-5, with D perhaps matching TRBD1 (5 bases). Trimming took 6 bases from V and 5 from J, leaving 13 bases between them. The germline CDR1 and CDR2 sequences are LNHDA and SQIVND (reference sequence). The CDR3 totals 13 residues.

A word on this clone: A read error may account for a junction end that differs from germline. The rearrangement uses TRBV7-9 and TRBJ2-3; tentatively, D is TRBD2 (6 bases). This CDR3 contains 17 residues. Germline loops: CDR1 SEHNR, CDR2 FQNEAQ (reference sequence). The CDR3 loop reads CSSSLGGARDRTDTQYF. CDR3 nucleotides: TGTTCCAGCAGCTTAGGCGGGGCCAGGGACCGCACAGATACGCAGTATTTT.

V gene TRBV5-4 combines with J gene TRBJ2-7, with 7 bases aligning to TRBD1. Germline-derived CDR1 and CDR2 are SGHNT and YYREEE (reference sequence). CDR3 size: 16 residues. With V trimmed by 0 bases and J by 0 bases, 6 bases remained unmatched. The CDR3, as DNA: TGTGCCAGCAGCTTGGCGGCGGACAGGAGCTCCTACGAGCAGTACTTC. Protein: CASSLAADRSSYEQYF.

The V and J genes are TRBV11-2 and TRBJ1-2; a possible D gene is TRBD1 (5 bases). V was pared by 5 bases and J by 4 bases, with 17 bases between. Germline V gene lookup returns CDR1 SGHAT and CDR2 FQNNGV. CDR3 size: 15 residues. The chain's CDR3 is CASSPRPDSLYGYTF. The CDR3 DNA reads TGTGCCAGCAGCCCCCGTCCTGACAGCCTCTATGGCTACACCTTC.

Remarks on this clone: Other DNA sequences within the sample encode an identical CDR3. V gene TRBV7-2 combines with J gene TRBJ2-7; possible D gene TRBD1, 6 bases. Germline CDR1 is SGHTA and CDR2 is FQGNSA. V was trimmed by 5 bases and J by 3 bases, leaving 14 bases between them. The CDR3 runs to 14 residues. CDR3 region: CASSPTGRDYEQYF. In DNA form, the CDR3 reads TGTGCCAGCAGCCCGACAGGACGCGACTACGAGCAGTACTTC.

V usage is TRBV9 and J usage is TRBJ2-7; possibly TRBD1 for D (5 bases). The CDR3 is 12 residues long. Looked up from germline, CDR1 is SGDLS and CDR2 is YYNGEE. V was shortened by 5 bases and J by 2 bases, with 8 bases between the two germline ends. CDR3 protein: CASSGATYEQYF. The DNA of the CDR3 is TGTGCCAGCAGTGGGGCTACCTACGAGCAGTACTTC.

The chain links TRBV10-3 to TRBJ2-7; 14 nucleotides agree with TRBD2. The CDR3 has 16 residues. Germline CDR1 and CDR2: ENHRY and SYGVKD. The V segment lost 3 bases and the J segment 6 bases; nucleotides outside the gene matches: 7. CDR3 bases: TGTGCCATCAGTGACCCCGGACTAGCGGGGGGTACCGAGCAGTACTTC. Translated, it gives CAISDPGLAGGTEQYF.

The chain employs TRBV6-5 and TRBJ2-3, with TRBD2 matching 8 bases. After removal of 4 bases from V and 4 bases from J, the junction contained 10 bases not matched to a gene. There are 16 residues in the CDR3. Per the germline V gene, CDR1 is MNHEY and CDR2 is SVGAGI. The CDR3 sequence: CASSSLGGLASDTQYF. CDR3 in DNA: TGTGCCAGCAGTTCCCTGGGAGGACTAGCATCAGATACGCAGTATTTT.

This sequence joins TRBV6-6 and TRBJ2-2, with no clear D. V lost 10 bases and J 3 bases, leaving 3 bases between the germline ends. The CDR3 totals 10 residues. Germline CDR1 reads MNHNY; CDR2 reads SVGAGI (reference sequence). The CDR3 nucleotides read TGTGCCACCTACACCGGGGAGCTGTTTTTT. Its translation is CATYTGELFF.

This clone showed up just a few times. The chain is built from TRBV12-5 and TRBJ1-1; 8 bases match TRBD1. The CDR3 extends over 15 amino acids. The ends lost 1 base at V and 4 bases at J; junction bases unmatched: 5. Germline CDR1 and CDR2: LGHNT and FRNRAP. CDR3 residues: CASGLDQGASTEAFF. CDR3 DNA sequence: TGTGCTAGTGGTTTGGATCAGGGGGCTAGCACTGAAGCTTTCTTT.

CDR3 DNA: TGTGCCAGCAGCTTCCGGGCGGGGGGCACAGATACGCAGTATTTT. Its protein product is CASSFRAGGTDTQYF. This chain connects TRBV11-2 to TRBJ2-3; 7 bases align to TRBD2. The CDR3 loop spans 15 amino acids. The J segment lost 1 base and the V segment lost 3 bases, leaving 4 bases of the junction unmatched. Germline lookup yields CDR1 SGHAT and CDR2 FQNNGV.

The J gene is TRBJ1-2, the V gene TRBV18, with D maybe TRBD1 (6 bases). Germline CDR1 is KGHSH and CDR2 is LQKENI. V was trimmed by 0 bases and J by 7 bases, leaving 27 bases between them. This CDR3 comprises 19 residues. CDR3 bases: TGTGCCAGCTCACCACCGGTGCTGACAGGCTGGGGACGAAGGGGTGGCTACACCTTC. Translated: CASSPPVLTGWGRRGGYTF. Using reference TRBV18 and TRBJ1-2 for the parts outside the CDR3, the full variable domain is NAGVMQNPRHLVRRRGQEARLRCSPMKGHSHVYWYRQLPEEGLKFMVYLQKENIIDESGMPKERFSAEFPKEGPSILRIQQVVRGDSAAYFCASSPPVLTGWGRRGGYTFGSGTRLTVV.

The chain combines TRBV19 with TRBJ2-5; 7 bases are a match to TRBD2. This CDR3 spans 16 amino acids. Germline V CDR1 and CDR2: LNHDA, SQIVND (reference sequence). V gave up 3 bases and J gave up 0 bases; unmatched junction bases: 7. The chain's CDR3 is CASSIMASGYQETQYF. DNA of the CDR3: TGTGCCAGTAGTATTATGGCTAGCGGATACCAAGAGACCCAGTACTTC.

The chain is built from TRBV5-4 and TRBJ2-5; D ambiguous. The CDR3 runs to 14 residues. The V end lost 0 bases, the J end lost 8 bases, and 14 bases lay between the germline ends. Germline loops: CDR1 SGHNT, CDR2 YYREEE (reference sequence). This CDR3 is CASSLDPTVVTQYF. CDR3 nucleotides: TGTGCCAGCAGCTTGGACCCCACGGTAGTAACCCAGTACTTC.

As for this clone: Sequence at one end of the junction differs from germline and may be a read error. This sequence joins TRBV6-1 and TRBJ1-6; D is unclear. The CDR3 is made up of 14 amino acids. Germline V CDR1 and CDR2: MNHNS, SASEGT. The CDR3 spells CASSEGAGNSPLHF. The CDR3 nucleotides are TGTGCCAGCAGTGAAGGGGCGGGTAATTCACCCCTTCACTTT.

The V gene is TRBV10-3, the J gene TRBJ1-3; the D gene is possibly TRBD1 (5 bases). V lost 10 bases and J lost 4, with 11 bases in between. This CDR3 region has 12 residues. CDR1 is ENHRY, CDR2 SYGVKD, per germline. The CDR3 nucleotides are TGTGCCACAGGGATTGGGGGAAACACCATATATTTT. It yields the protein CATGIGGNTIYF.

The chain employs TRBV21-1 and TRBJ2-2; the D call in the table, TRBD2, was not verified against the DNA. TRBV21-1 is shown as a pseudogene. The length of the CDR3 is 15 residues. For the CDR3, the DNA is TGTGCCAGCACCAAAGGGACTAGCGACACCGGGGAGCTGTTTTTT. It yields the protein CASTKGTSDTGELFF.

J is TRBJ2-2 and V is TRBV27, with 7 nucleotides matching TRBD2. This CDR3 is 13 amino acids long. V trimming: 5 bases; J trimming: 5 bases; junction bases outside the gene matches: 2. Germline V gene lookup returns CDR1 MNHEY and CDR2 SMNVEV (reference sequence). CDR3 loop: CASSTRETGELFF. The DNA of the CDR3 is TGTGCCAGCAGTACGCGGGAGACCGGGGAGCTGTTTTTT.